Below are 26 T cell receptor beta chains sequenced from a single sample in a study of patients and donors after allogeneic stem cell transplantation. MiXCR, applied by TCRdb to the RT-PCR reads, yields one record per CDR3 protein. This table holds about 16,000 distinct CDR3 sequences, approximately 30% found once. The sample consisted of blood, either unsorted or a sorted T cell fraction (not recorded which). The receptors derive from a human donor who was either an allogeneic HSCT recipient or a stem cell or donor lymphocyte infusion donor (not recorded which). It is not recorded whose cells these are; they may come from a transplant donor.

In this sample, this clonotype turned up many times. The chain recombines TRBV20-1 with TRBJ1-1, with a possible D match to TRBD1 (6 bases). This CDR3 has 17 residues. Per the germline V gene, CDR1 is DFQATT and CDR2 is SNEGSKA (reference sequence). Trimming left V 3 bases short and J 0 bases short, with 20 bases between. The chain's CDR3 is CSARDGRGGYMNTEAFF. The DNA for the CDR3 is TGCAGTGCTAGGGACGGAAGGGGGGGCTACATGAACACTGAAGCTTTCTTT.

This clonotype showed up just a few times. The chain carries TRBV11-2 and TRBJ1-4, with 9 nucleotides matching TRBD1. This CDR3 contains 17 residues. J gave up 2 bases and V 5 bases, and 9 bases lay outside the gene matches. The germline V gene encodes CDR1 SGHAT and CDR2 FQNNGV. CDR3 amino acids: CASSTGQGISTNEKLFF. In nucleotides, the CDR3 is TGTGCCAGCAGCACGGGACAGGGAATTTCTACTAATGAAAAACTGTTTTTT.

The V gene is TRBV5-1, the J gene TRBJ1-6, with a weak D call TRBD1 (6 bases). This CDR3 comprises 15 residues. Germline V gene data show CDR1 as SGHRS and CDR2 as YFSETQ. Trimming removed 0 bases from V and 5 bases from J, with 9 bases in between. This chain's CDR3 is CASSLVPGDNSPLHF. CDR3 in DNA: TGCGCCAGCAGCTTGGTTCCAGGGGATAATTCACCCCTCCACTTT.

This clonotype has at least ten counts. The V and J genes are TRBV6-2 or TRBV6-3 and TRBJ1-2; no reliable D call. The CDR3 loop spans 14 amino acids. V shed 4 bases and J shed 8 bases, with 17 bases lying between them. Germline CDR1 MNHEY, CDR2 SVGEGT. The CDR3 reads CASSWAGGLPGYTF. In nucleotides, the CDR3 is TGTGCCAGCAGTTGGGCAGGAGGCCTTCCAGGCTACACCTTC.

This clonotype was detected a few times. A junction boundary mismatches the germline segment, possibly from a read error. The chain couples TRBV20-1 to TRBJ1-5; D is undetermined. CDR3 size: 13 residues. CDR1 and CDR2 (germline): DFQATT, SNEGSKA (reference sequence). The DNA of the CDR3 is TGCAGTGCTCAATCGACCCTCAATAAGCCCCAGCATTTT. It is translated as CSAQSTLNKPQHF.

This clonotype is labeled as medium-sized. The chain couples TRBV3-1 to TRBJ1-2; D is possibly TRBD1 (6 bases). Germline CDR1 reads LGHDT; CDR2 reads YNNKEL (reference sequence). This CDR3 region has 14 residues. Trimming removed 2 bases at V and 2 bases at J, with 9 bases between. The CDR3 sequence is CASSQRDTNYGYTF. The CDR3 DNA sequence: TGTGCCAGCAGCCAACGGGACACCAACTATGGCTACACCTTC.

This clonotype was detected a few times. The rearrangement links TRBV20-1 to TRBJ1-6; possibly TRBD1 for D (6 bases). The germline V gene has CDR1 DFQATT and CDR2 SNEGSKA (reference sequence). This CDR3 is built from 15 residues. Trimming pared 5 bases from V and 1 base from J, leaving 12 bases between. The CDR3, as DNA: TGCAGTGCTTTACAGGGCGGGTCCTATAATTCACCCCTCCACTTT. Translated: CSALQGGSYNSPLHF.

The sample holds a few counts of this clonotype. CDR3 DNA: TGCAGTGCACCGCGGGGAATGAACACTGAAGCTTTCTTT. Its translation is CSAPRGMNTEAFF. The chain carries TRBV20-1 and TRBJ1-1; no reliable D call. V was cut by 6 bases and J by 0 bases, with 11 bases left in between. The germline CDR1 and CDR2 sequences are DFQATT and SNEGSKA (reference sequence). The CDR3 sequence is 13 residues long.

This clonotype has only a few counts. Here the CDR3 DNA reads TGCGCCAGCAGCTTGGGAGACAGCTTATCCCTCGGCACTGAAGCTTTCTTT. Residues: CASSLGDSLSLGTEAFF. This chain joins TRBV5-1 and TRBJ1-1, with a possible D match to TRBD1 (5 bases). The V end was cut by 0 bases, the J end by 4 bases, with 19 bases between. The germline V gene encodes CDR1 SGHRS and CDR2 YFSETQ. The length of the CDR3 is 17 residues.

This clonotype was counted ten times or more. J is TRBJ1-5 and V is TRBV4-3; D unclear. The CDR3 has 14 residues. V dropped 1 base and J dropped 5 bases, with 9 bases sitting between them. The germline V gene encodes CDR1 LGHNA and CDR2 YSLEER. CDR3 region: CASSQGVGDQPQHF. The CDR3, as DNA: TGCGCCAGCAGCCAAGGGGTGGGCGATCAGCCCCAGCATTTT.

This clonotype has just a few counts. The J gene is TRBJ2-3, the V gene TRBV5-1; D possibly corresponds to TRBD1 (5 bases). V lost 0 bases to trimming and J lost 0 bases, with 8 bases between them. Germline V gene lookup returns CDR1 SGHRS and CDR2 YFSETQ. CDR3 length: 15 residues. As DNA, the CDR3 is TGCGCCAGCAGCTTGGCGGACACTAGCACAGATACGCAGTATTTT. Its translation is CASSLADTSTDTQYF.

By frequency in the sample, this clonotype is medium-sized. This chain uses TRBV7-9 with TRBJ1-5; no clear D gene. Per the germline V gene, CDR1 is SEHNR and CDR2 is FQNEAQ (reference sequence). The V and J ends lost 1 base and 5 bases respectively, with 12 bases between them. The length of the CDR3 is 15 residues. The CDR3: CASSLGGEGYQPQHF. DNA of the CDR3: TGTGCCAGCAGCTTAGGAGGAGAGGGATATCAGCCCCAGCATTTT. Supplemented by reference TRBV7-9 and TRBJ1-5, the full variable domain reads DTGVSQNPRHKITKRGQNVTFRCDPISEHNRLYWYRQTLGQGPEFLTYFQNEAQLEKSRLLSDRFSAERPKGSFSTLEIQRTEQGDSAMYLCASSLGGEGYQPQHFGDGTRLSIL.

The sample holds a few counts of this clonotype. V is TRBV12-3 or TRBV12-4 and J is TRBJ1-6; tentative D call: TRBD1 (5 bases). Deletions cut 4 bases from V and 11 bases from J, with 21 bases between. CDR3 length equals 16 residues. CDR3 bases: TGTGCCAGCAGTTCCTCCCTTGGGGGGACTAGGCCACCCCTCCACTTT. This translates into CASSSSLGGTRPPLHF.

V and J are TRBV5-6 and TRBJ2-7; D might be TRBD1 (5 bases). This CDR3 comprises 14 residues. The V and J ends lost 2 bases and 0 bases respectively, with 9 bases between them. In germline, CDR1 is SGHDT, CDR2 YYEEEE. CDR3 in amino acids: CASSLGAFSYEQYF. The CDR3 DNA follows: TGTGCCAGCAGCTTAGGGGCCTTCTCCTACGAGCAGTACTTC.

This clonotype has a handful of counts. The CDR3 DNA reads TGTGCCAGCAGCCCCAGGACAGAGATGAACACTGAAGCTTTCTTT. This encodes CASSPRTEMNTEAFF. The chain couples TRBV4-2 to TRBJ1-1, with D tentatively TRBD1 (6 bases). Germline lookup yields CDR1 LGHNA and CDR2 YNFKEQ. V was cut by 4 bases and J by 0 bases, with 12 bases left in between. The CDR3 is 15 residues long.

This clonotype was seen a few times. The CDR3 nucleotides read TGTGCCAGCAGTGAATATTTGGGAGGGGGCACTGAAGCTTTCTTT. This codes for CASSEYLGGGTEAFF. The chain combines TRBV25-1 with TRBJ1-1; maybe TRBD1 (6 bases). The CDR3 is 15 residues long. CDR1 and CDR2 from the germline V gene are MGHDK and SYGVNS. The ends were cut back, 0 bases at V and 4 bases at J, with 12 bases in the middle.

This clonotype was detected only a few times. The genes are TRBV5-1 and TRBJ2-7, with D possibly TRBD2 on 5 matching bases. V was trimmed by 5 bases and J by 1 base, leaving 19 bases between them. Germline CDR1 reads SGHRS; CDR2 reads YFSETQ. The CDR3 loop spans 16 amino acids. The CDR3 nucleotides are TGCGCCAGCAGTCAAGGCCCTCGGGGAGCATCCTACGAGCAGTACTTC. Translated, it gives CASSQGPRGASYEQYF.

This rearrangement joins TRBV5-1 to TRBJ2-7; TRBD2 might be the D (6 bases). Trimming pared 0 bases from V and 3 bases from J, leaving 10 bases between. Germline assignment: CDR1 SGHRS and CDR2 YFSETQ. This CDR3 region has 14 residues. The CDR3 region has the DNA TGCGCCAGCAGCTTGGCGGGGAGGCGCTACGAGCAGTACTTC. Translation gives CASSLAGRRYEQYF. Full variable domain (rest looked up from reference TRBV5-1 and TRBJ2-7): KAGVTQTPRYLIKTRGQQVTLSCSPISGHRSVSWYQQTPGQGLQFLFEYFSETQRNKGNFPGRFSGRQFSNSRSEMNVSTLELGDSALYLCASSLAGRRYEQYFGPGTRLTVT.

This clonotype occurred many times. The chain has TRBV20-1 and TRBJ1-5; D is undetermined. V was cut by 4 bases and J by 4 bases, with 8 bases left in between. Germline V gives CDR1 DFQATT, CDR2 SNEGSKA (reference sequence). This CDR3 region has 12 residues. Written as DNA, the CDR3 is TGCAGTGCTAAAGGTTCTAATCAGCCCCAGCATTTT. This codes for CSAKGSNQPQHF.

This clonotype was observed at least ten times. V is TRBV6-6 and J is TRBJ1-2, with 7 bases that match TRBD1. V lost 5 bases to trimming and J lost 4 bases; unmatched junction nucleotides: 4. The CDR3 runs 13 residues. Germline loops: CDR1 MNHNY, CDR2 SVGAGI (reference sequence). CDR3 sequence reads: CASSVRDSYGYTF. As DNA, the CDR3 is TGTGCCAGCAGTGTTCGGGACAGCTATGGCTACACCTTC.

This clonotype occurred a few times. CDR3 sequence (DNA): TGTGCCAGCAGCTTAGGGCTCAAGGGGAGAGCTAACTATGGCTACACCTTC. Protein product: CASSLGLKGRANYGYTF. The genes are TRBV11-2 and TRBJ1-2, with D perhaps matching TRBD1 (5 bases). Looked up from germline, CDR1 is SGHAT and CDR2 is FQNNGV. The CDR3 has 17 residues. Trimming shortened V by 1 base and J by 0 bases, and 15 bases separated the two germline ends. Complete variable domain (other parts from reference TRBV11-2 and TRBJ1-2): EAGVAQSPRYKIIEKRQSVAFWCNPISGHATLYWYQQILGQGPKLLIQFQNNGVVDDSQLPKDRFSAERLKGVDSTLKIQPAKLEDSAVYLCASSLGLKGRANYGYTFGSGTRLTVV.

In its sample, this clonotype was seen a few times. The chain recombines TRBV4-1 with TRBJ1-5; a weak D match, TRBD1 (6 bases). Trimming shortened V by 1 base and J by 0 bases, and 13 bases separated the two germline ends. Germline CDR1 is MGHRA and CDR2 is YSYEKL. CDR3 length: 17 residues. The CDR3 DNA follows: TGCGCCAGCAGCCAAGTATCCGGGGGCGTTAGCAATCAGCCCCAGCATTTT. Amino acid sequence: CASSQVSGGVSNQPQHF.

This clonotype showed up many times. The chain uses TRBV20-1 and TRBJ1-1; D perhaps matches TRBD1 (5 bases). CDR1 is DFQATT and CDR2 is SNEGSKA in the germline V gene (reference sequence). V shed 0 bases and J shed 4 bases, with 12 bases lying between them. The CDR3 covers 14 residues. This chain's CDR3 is CSARDRQFVTEAFF. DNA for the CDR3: TGCAGTGCTAGAGATCGACAGTTTGTCACTGAAGCTTTCTTT.

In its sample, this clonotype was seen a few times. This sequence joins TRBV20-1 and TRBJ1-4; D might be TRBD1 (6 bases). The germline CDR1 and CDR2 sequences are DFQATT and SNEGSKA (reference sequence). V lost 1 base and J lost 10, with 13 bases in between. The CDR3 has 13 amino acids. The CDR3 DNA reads TGCAGTGCTAGAGTGGCAGGGGCTCTAAAACTGTTTTTT. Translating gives CSARVAGALKLFF.

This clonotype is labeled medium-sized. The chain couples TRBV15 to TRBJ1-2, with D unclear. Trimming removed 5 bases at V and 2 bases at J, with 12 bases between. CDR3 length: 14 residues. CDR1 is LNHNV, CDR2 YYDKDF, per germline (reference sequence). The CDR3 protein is CATSFLGLNYGYTF. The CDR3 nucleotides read TGTGCCACCAGCTTCCTGGGATTAAACTATGGCTACACCTTC.

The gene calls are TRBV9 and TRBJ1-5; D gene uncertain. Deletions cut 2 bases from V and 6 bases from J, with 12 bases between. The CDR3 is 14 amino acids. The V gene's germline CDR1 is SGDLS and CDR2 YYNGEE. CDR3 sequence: CASSVEPWGQPQHF. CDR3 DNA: TGTGCCAGCAGCGTTGAGCCCTGGGGTCAGCCCCAGCATTTT.